This T cell receptor (beta chain) emerged from a study of vaccination effects on CD4 cells after COVID-19. On the study more broadly: Every participant took two doses of the BNT162b2 or mRNA-1273 vaccine.

The CDR3 runs 13 residues. V lost 3 bases, J lost 5 bases, and 3 bases stayed unmatched. Germline CDR1 reads SGHTA; CDR2 reads FQGNSA. Worth noting for this clone: The antigen remains unidentified.

Here immunoSEQ multiplex PCR was the method, and the copy in TCRdb shows in-frame clones only, minus some. Among tens of thousands of clones listed, about two thirds were seen once. Pools of viral peptides were used by the ViraFEST assay to expand antigen-specific CD4+ T cells ahead of sequencing. Cultured cells yielded isolated CD4+ T cells after around 10 days. Previously uninfected by SARS-CoV-2, the vaccine recipients also showed negative nucleocapsid antibodies. The specimen was CD4+ T cells from PBMCs cultured with SARS-CoV-2 spike peptides, collected before COVID-19 vaccination. The TCR comes from a human donor who received a COVID-19 vaccine. The chain links TRBV7-2 to TRBJ2-5; 7 nucleotides align to TRBD2. In DNA, the CDR3 is TGTGCCAGCAGCTTTAACGGGGGGGAGACCCAGTACTTC. Translating gives CASSFNGGETQYF.